The 11 T cell receptor beta chains below all came from one sample that was sequenced in a study of cytomegalovirus exposure and HLA in healthy donors. PCR used 60 Vbeta primers and 13 Jbeta primers. Repertoires were generated with immunoSEQ multiplex PCR, while TCRdb's copy carries only in-frame clones and drops some. The sample yields 150,000 to 200,000 clones, over 65% seen once. The sample consisted of PBMCs. Receptors were obtained from a man aged 35 to 55 in good health and CMV-seropositive.

This chain links TRBV4-3 with TRBJ1-5; a weak D match, TRBD1 (5 bases). This CDR3 comprises 15 residues. Per germline, CDR1 LGHNA and CDR2 YSLEER. V lost 0 bases to trimming and J lost 7 bases, with 13 bases between them. The CDR3 sequence: CASSQDLGGTQPQHF. CDR3 DNA sequence: TGCGCCAGCAGCCAAGATTTGGGGGGTACGCAGCCCCAGCATTTT.

This rearrangement joins TRBV7-9 to TRBJ1-1, with D perhaps TRBD1 (5 bases). V gave up 0 bases and J gave up 1 base, with 9 bases separating them. The CDR3 covers 15 residues. CDR1 SEHNR and CDR2 FQNEAQ come from the germline V gene (reference sequence). The DNA of the CDR3 is TGTGCCAGCAGCTTAGCGCGGGGGACGAACACTGAAGCTTTCTTT. This sequence encodes CASSLARGTNTEAFF.

This clone was seen more than once but under ten times. The chain joins TRBV5-3 to TRBJ1-6, with TRBD1 as a possible D gene (6 bases). TRBV5-3 is an ORF, and what it does is uncertain. This CDR3 has 14 residues. Trimming removed 9 bases at V and 7 bases at J, with 17 bases between. As DNA, the CDR3 is TGTGCCATAAGGGGGGGACCCCAAAATTCACCCCTCCACTTT. Residues: CAIRGGPQNSPLHF.

Here the CDR3 reads CASSPTFGTADKHGAFF. The CDR3 nucleotides are TGTGCCAGCAGCCCGACGTTTGGTACAGCGGATAAACACGGGGCTTTCTTT. The chain links TRBV5-6 to TRBJ1-1; D remains ambiguous. Germline V gene sequence: CDR1 SGHDT, CDR2 YYEEEE. This CDR3 contains 17 residues. V was cut by 4 bases and J by 11 bases, with 30 bases left in between.

V usage is TRBV4-2 and J usage is TRBJ2-1; 13 bases fit TRBD2. In germline, CDR1 is LGHNA, CDR2 YNFKEQ. The CDR3 consists of 17 residues. The ends lost 0 bases at V and 6 bases at J; junction bases unmatched: 5. CDR3 coding DNA: TGTGCCAGCAGCCAAGATCACGGGACTAGCGGGGCCAATGAGCAGTTCTTC. Translating gives CASSQDHGTSGANEQFF.

This clone appeared a few times. The chain joins TRBV11-3 to TRBJ2-2; possible D gene TRBD1, 6 bases. The V gene lost 5 bases and the J gene lost 7 bases, with 14 bases spanning the gap. CDR3 size: 14 residues. Germline CDR1 is SGHNT and CDR2 is YENEEA. The CDR3 region is CASSEQGFGGELFF. The CDR3 DNA reads as TGTGCCAGCAGCGAGCAGGGGTTTGGCGGGGAGCTGTTTTTT. The variable domain in full, with the rest retrieved from reference TRBV11-3 and TRBJ2-2, is EAGVVQSPRYKIIEKKQPVAFWCNPISGHNTLYWYLQNLGQGPELLIRYENEEAVDDSQLPKDRFSAERLKGVDSTLKIQPAELGDSAVYLCASSEQGFGGELFFGEGSRLTVL.

This sequence joins TRBV6-6 and TRBJ1-4; D is undetermined. The germline gives CDR1 MNHNY, CDR2 SVGAGI (reference sequence). With 0 bases removed from V and 10 bases from J, the gap between germline ends came to 6 bases. This CDR3 is built from 12 residues. The CDR3 is CASSYSFGKLFF. CDR3 DNA: TGTGCCAGCAGTTACTCCTTCGGAAAACTGTTTTTT.

The chain employs TRBV4-3 and TRBJ1-4; possible D gene TRBD1, 5 bases. The germline gives CDR1 LGHNA, CDR2 YSLEER. Between the trimmed V and J ends, which lost 0 bases and 8 bases, there was a span of 13 bases. The CDR3 contains 15 residues. The CDR3 loop is CASSQDSGFQEKLFF. The CDR3 nucleotides read TGCGCCAGCAGCCAAGATTCAGGGTTTCAAGAAAAACTGTTTTTT.

The chain uses TRBV29-1 and TRBJ1-4; D perhaps matches TRBD1 (6 bases). V was cut by 6 bases and J by 1 base, with 6 bases left in between. The CDR3 is 12 amino acids. Germline V lookup: CDR1 SQVTM, CDR2 ANQGSEA. The CDR3 spells CSVGQTNEKLFF. In DNA form, the CDR3 reads TGCAGCGTGGGACAAACTAATGAAAAACTGTTTTTT.

The chain uses TRBV5-4 and TRBJ2-7, with D possibly being TRBD1 (6 bases). The V gene lost 0 bases and the J gene lost 1 base, with 11 bases spanning the gap. CDR3 size: 15 residues. The V gene's germline CDR1 is SGHNT and CDR2 YYREEE (reference sequence). The CDR3 DNA reads TGTGCCAGCAGCTTGGAAAGGGACACGTCCTACGAGCAGTACTTC. Encoded protein: CASSLERDTSYEQYF.

The chain has TRBV27 and TRBJ2-3, with a tentative D call TRBD2 (6 bases). Between the trimmed V and J ends, which lost 5 bases and 0 bases, there was a span of 18 bases. The germline CDR1 and CDR2 sequences are MNHEY and SMNVEV (reference sequence). CDR3 length: 17 residues. The CDR3 loop reads CASSPTTGGVSTDTQYF. For the CDR3, the DNA is TGTGCCAGCAGTCCGACTACAGGAGGGGTAAGCACAGATACGCAGTATTTT.